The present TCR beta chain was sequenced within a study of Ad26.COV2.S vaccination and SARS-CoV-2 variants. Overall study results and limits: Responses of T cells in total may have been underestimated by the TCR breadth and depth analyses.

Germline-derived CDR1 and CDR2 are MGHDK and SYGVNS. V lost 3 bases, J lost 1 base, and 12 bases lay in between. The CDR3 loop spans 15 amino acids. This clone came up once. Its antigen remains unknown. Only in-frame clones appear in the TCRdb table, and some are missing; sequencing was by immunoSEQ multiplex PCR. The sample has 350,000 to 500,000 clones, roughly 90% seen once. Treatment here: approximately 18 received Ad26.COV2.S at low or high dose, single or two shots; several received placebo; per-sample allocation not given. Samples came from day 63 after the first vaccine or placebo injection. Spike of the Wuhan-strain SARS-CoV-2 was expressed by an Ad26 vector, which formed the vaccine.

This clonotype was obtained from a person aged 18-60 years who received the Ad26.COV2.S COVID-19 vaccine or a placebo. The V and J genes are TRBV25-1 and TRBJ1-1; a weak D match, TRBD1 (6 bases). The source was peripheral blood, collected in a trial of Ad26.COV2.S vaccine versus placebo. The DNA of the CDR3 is TGTGCCAGCAGTGACTATGGACAGCGGAACACTGAAGCTTTCTTT. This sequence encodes CASSDYGQRNTEAFF.